The rows below give T cell receptor beta chains drawn from one sample of a study of OX40 agonist ivuxolimab in advanced cancers. This table comes from immunoSEQ multiplex PCR, and its TCRdb copy is limited to in-frame clones, with some not included. Of around 68,000 clones in the sample, 80% to 90% were seen once. The sequences come from CD4+ or CD8+ T cells sorted from blood, collected in a trial of the OX40 agonist ivuxolimab. These receptors were taken from an adult with an advanced solid tumor such as melanoma, head and neck, liver or kidney cancer. CDR3s include the opening cysteine and the closing phenylalanine or tryptophan. The order of the fields is V gene, clone size, J gene, D gene, CDR3 protein, CDR3 DNA. The D gene is left open where the match is weak. The size of a clone is reported for some rows only, either as once, few or many, or as a class for expanded clones.

>TRBV7-6|NA|TRBJ2-1|TRBD1
CASSPDGTGSKGQFF
TGTGCCAGCAGCCCTGACGGGACAGGTTCCAAGGGGCAGTTCTTC
>TRBV5-1|NA|TRBJ1-2|NA
CASSLGGSDYGYTF
TGCGCCAGCAGCTTGGGTGGGTCTGACTATGGCTACACCTTC
>TRBV23-1|NA|TRBJ2-7|TRBD2
CASTTGTSGTPSEQYF
TGCGCCAGCACCACGGGGACTAGCGGGACCCCCTCCGAGCAGTACTTC
>TRBV4-2|NA|TRBJ2-3|NA
CASSQEERPTDTQYF
TGTGCCAGCAGCCAAGAGGAGCGGCCCACAGATACGCAGTATTTT
>TRBV5-4|few|TRBJ2-5|NA
CASRRLGETQYF
TGTGCCAGCAGACGACTAGGAGAGACCCAGTACTTC
>TRBV28|once|TRBJ2-7|TRBD2
CASSLALAGAPRGEQYF
TGTGCCAGCAGTTTAGCCCTAGCGGGAGCCCCGCGGGGGGAGCAGTACTTC
>TRBV2|NA|TRBJ2-5|TRBD2
CASSWSEREGPETQYF
TGTGCCAGCAGTTGGTCGGAGCGGGAGGGCCCTGAGACCCAGTACTTC
>TRBV27|NA|TRBJ2-7|TRBD2
CASKFRRESSYEQYF
TGTGCCAGCAAGTTTAGGCGGGAGAGCTCCTACGAGCAGTACTTC
>TRBV6-6|few|TRBJ2-3|NA
CASSYRPGGTDTQYF
TGTGCCAGCAGTTATCGACCGGGGGGCACAGATACGCAGTATTTT
>TRBV7-9|NA|TRBJ2-5|NA
CASSLAGPLGETQYF
TGTGCCAGCAGCCTGGCCGGGCCCCTGGGGGAGACCCAGTACTTC
>TRBV19|NA|TRBJ2-1|NA
CASREGGEQFF
TGTGCCAGTAGGGAGGGGGGTGAGCAGTTCTTC